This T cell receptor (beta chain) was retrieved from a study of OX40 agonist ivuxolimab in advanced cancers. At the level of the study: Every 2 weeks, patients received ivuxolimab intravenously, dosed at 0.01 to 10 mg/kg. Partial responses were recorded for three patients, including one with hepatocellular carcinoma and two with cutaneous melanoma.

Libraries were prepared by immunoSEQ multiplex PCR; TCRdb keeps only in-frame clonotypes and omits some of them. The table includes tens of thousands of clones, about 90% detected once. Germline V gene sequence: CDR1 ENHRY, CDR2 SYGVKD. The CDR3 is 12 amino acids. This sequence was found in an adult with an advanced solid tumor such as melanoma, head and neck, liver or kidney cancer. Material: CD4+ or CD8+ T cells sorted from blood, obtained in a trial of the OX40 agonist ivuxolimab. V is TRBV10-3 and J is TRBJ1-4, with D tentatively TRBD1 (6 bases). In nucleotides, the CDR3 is TGTGGCAAAAGGACAGACGAAGAAAAACTGTTTTTT. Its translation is CGKRTDEEKLFF.